Reported below is one T cell receptor beta chain. Antigen unknown. The PCR had 60 Vbeta and 13 Jbeta primers. Source study methods: In a later analysis, the count reached about 80 million unique TCR beta chains, with approximately 10 million shared. The protocol was immunoSEQ multiplex PCR, while the TCRdb copy is restricted to in-frame clones and leaves out a portion. The V and J calls and the clone size are those of that table, but D and trimming were determined from the DNA. Found here are under 250,000 clones, about 78% of them singletons; the top ten hold 3.8%. The CDR3 sequence is 11 residues long. Germline CDR1 is SQVTM and CDR2 is ANQGSEA. V was trimmed by 6 bases and J by 6 bases, leaving 9 bases between them. This record belongs to a study of cytomegalovirus exposure and HLA in healthy donors. Background on the study: Unique TCR beta sequences numbering approximately 120 million came from 150 million to 200 million T cells in an earlier analysis.

Overall study findings and caveats: Published work reported that the classifier diagnosed cytomegalovirus status with high specificity and sensitivity. In a later analysis, TCR beta V- and J-gene trimming was associated with a missense DCLRE1C variant.

The source is a male donor in good health and CMV-seronegative. V usage is TRBV29-1 and J usage is TRBJ2-1; D may be TRBD1 (6 bases). The sample comprised PBMCs. In DNA, the CDR3 is TGCAGCGTGAGGACAGCCAATGAGCAGTTCTTC. This codes for CSVRTANEQFF.